A selection of T cell receptor beta chains follows, all from one sample in a study of OX40 agonist ivuxolimab in advanced cancers. Sequencing used immunoSEQ multiplex PCR; TCRdb keeps in-frame clones, though not all of them. Of 55,000 to 60,000 clones detected, approximately 88% appear once; the ten largest clones hold approximately 3.4%. This material consisted of CD4+ or CD8+ T cells sorted from blood, taken in a trial of the OX40 agonist ivuxolimab. The receptors were gathered from an adult with an advanced solid tumor such as melanoma, head and neck, liver or kidney cancer. CDR3s include the opening cysteine and the closing phenylalanine or tryptophan. D genes are given only for firm matches. Expanded clones get a size class; other rows say once, few or many, or leave the size out.

V	D	J	size	DNA	CDR3
TRBV28	NA	TRBJ2-1	NA	TGTGCCAGCAGTTTACTGATCCCCAGTTCCTACAATGAGCAGTTCTTC	CASSLLIPSSYNEQFF
TRBV5-4	NA	TRBJ2-5	NA	TGTGCCAGCAGACTCCAGGGACATTTGGGAGAGACCCAGTACTTC	CASRLQGHLGETQYF
TRBV30	NA	TRBJ1-2	NA	TGTGCATCTGGGTTTTTCCACTATGGCTACACCTTC	CASGFFHYGYTF
TRBV15	NA	TRBJ2-1	once	TGTGCCACCAGCTCTCCCCGGGATCGCTCCTACAATGAGCAGTTCTTC	CATSSPRDRSYNEQFF
TRBV18	NA	TRBJ2-1	NA	TGTGCCAGCCCACCCCCGCCCGTAGAGCAGTTCTTC	CASPPPPVEQFF
TRBV5-6	NA	TRBJ2-3	NA	TGTGCCAGCAGCCCGGGTACGGGAGCAGATACGCAGTATTTT	CASSPGTGADTQYF
TRBV5-1	TRBD2	TRBJ2-7	once	TGCGCCAGCAGCTTGGAACTAGCGGGAGGGCTGCGCGAGCAGTACTTC	CASSLELAGGLREQYF
TRBV5-4	NA	TRBJ1-1	NA	TGTGCCAGCACCGTAGATTTGTGGAACACTGAAGCTTTCTTT	CASTVDLWNTEAFF
TRBV20-1	NA	TRBJ2-1	NA	TGCAGTGCTGGTCAGCCGGATGAGCAGTTCTTC	CSAGQPDEQFF
TRBV6-5	TRBD2	TRBJ2-7	NA	TGTGCCAGCAGACAAGTGGGACTAGCGGGTTACGAGCAGTACTTC	CASRQVGLAGYEQYF
TRBV19	NA	TRBJ1-2	NA	TGTGCCAGTAGTCTACAGGGCGGCTACACCTTC	CASSLQGGYTF
TRBV18	TRBD2	TRBJ2-7	NA	TGTGCCAGCTCACCCTATTCGGGGACTAGCGAATACGAGCAGTACTTC	CASSPYSGTSEYEQYF
TRBV7-8	TRBD2	TRBJ2-7	few	TGTGCCAGCAGCTTAAGCGCTAGCGGGAGAATTTACGAGCAGTACTTC	CASSLSASGRIYEQYF
TRBV10-1	TRBD2	TRBJ2-3	NA	TGCGCCAGCAGTGAGTCCAAAACTAGCGGGAGTACAGATACGCAGTATTTT	CASSESKTSGSTDTQYF
TRBV6-6	NA	TRBJ2-1	NA	TGTGCCAGCAGTTCAAGGGAACGGAGGGGTTACAATGAGCAGTTCTTC	CASSSRERRGYNEQFF
TRBV10-3	NA	TRBJ2-5	few	TGTGCCTCACGACAGGCTACGACGGAGACCCAGTACTTC	CASRQATTETQYF
TRBV19	NA	TRBJ1-5	NA	TGTGCCAGTAATAAGGGGACACCCATGTCCCAGCCCCAGCATTTT	CASNKGTPMSQPQHF
TRBV6-6	NA	TRBJ2-7	NA	TGTGCCAGCAGCTTAGACCGGCCAGGGGCCGGCTACGAGCAGTACTTC	CASSLDRPGAGYEQYF
TRBV7-9	TRBD2	TRBJ2-2	NA	TGTGCCAGCAGCCAGGGAGCGGGAGGGACCACCGGGGAGCTGTTTTTT	CASSQGAGGTTGELFF
TRBV13	NA	TRBJ2-1	NA	TGTGCCAGCAGCCCCCAACCGGGACCTTTCTCCTACAATGAGCAGTTCTTC	CASSPQPGPFSYNEQFF
TRBV5-6	TRBD1	TRBJ2-7	NA	TGTGCCAGCAGCCGAACAGGGGATCGGGGATACTTC	CASSRTGDRGYF
TRBV19	NA	TRBJ2-2	NA	TGTGCCAGCCAGCAACTGGGACAAAACACCGGGGAGCTGTTTTTT	CASQQLGQNTGELFF
TRBV15	NA	TRBJ2-7	NA	TGTGCCACCAGCAGAGTACAGGCCTACGAGCAGTACTTC	CATSRVQAYEQYF
TRBV30	TRBD2	TRBJ2-1	NA	TGTGCCTGGAGAGGGGCTAGCGGGAGGGATGGAAAGCAGTTCTTC	CAWRGASGRDGKQFF
TRBV19	TRBD2	TRBJ2-1	once	TGTGCCAGTAGTATTCCCGGGGACGGACTAGCGGGAGTGCGGCAGTTCTTC	CASSIPGDGLAGVRQFF
TRBV5-1	TRBD2	TRBJ2-7	NA	TGCGCCAGCAGCTTGAGCGGGACCCGGGTCGACGAGCAGTACTTC	CASSLSGTRVDEQYF
TRBV9	TRBD2	TRBJ2-1	once	TGTGCCAGCAGCGTGCGGACTAGCGGGAGTCACTCCTACAATGAGCAGTTCTTC	CASSVRTSGSHSYNEQFF
TRBV18	TRBD1	TRBJ2-5	NA	TGTGCCAGCTCACGAACAGGGGGCGAGGGCAAGACCCAGTACTTC	CASSRTGGEGKTQYF
TRBV30	TRBD2	TRBJ2-5	few	TGTGCCTGGAGTCCGGCGGGAGGGGGGCAAGAGACCCAGTACTTC	CAWSPAGGGQETQYF
TRBV11-3	TRBD1	TRBJ2-2	NA	TGTGCCAGCAGCCCGGGACAGGGCGTAAGAGGCACCGGGGAGCTGTTTTTT	CASSPGQGVRGTGELFF
TRBV18	NA	TRBJ2-2	NA	TGTGCCAGCTCACCACCTTCCAGGGCCGGGGAGCTGTTTTTT	CASSPPSRAGELFF
TRBV2	TRBD1	TRBJ1-6	NA	TGTGCCAGCAGTGGGCAGGGGGCTTTAGGGTCCCTCCACTTT	CASSGQGALGSLHF
TRBV7-2	TRBD2	TRBJ2-1	NA	TGTGCCAGCAGCTTCGCCTTAGCGGGGTCTTCCTACAATGAGCAGTTCTTC	CASSFALAGSSYNEQFF